What follows are 12 T cell receptor beta chains derived from one specimen sequenced in a study of PD-1 blockade in classical Hodgkin lymphoma. The patients all showed relapse after autologous stem cell transplantation, while their brentuximab vedotin exposure varied. TCRdb's table, derived via immunoSEQ multiplex PCR, lists solely in-frame clones and lacks some. The table lists tens of thousands of clones, about 90% of them singletons. This material consisted of peripheral blood mononuclear cells (PBMCs), taken at baseline. All receptors come from a human donor with classical Hodgkin lymphoma.

The CDR3 DNA is TGTGCCAGCAGCCCCGTAGTTTTGAACACTGAAGCTTTCTTT. Its protein product is CASSPVVLNTEAFF. The gene calls are TRBV5-6 and TRBJ1-1; unclear D gene. The germline V gene encodes CDR1 SGHDT and CDR2 YYEEEE. Trimming cost V 4 bases and J 0 bases, with 10 bases left between them. The CDR3 runs to 14 residues. The full variable domain, rest sourced from reference TRBV5-6 and TRBJ1-1, is DAGVTQSPTHLIKTRGQQVTLRCSPKSGHDTVSWYQQALGQGPQFIFQYYEEEERQRGNFPDRFSGHQFPNYSSELNVNALLLGDSALYLCASSPVVLNTEAFFGQGTRLTVV.

This chain joins TRBV4-3 and TRBJ2-6; D gene uncertain. There are 16 residues in the CDR3. The germline gives CDR1 LGHNA, CDR2 YSLEER. V lost 0 bases and J 2 bases, leaving 8 bases between the germline ends. The CDR3 is CASSQDLGTGANVLTF. The CDR3 DNA follows: TGCGCCAGCAGCCAAGATCTGGGTACTGGGGCCAACGTCCTGACTTTC.

The chain's CDR3 is CASSPTSGNYNEQFF. The CDR3 bases are TGTGCCAGCAGCCCGACTAGCGGGAATTACAATGAGCAGTTCTTC. V and J are TRBV7-2 and TRBJ2-1; TRBD2 agrees at 11 bases. Germline loops: CDR1 SGHTA, CDR2 FQGNSA. Losses at the gene ends were 5 bases for V and 4 bases for J; bases not matched to a gene: 4. The CDR3 has 15 amino acids.

The rearrangement uses TRBV4-1 and TRBJ2-4, with TRBD2 matching over 7 bases. With V trimmed by 3 bases and J by 5 bases, 4 bases remained unmatched. The germline gives CDR1 MGHRA, CDR2 YSYEKL. This CDR3 contains 14 residues. CDR3 residues: CASSQAGVQNIQYF. CDR3 coding DNA: TGCGCCAGCAGCCAGGCGGGGGTCCAAAACATTCAGTACTTC.

The rearrangement links TRBV7-9 to TRBJ1-5; D is unresolved. The CDR3 spans 12 residues. CDR1 is SEHNR, CDR2 FQNEAQ, per germline (reference sequence). V lost 4 bases, J lost 4 bases, and 5 bases lay in between. The CDR3 nucleotides are TGTGCCAGCAGCTCCAATAATCAGCCCCAGCATTTT. Translation: CASSSNNQPQHF.

This clone occurred once. The chain couples TRBV28 to TRBJ1-6; D might be TRBD1 (5 bases). Germline-derived CDR1 and CDR2 are MDHEN and SYDVKM. The CDR3 spans 18 residues. The V gene lost 1 base and the J gene lost 3 bases, with 16 bases spanning the gap. Written as DNA, the CDR3 is TGTGCCAGCAGTTTATACAGCCCCGGGGCTCTCTATAATTCACCCCTCCACTTT. Its protein product is CASSLYSPGALYNSPLHF.

J is TRBJ2-5 and V is TRBV11-2; D might be TRBD2 (5 bases). CDR3 size: 16 residues. The V and J ends lost 0 bases and 5 bases respectively, with 16 bases between them. Germline CDR1 SGHAT, CDR2 FQNNGV. The CDR3 DNA reads TGTGCCAGCAGCTTAGATCTAACGGGGTCTGCGGAGACCCAGTACTTC. Amino acids: CASSLDLTGSAETQYF.

J is TRBJ1-4 and V is TRBV6-5; perhaps TRBD1 as D (5 bases). The CDR3 runs 14 residues. The V end was cut by 5 bases, the J end by 0 bases, with 7 bases between. Germline V gene data show CDR1 as MNHEY and CDR2 as SVGAGI. CDR3 sequence: CASSGQATNEKLFF. The CDR3 nucleotides read TGTGCCAGCAGTGGACAAGCAACTAATGAAAAACTGTTTTTT.

The V call is TRBV19, the J call TRBJ2-2; D is unresolved. V lost 3 bases and J lost 1, with 9 bases in between. The germline V gene encodes CDR1 LNHDA and CDR2 SQIVND (reference sequence). The CDR3 has 15 amino acids. CDR3 protein: CASSIYKLNTGELFF. The CDR3, as DNA: TGTGCCAGTAGTATCTATAAACTGAACACCGGGGAGCTGTTTTTT.

The rearrangement joins TRBV29-1 to TRBJ2-5; 9 positions match TRBD2. The CDR3 has 12 amino acids. With V trimmed by 4 bases and J by 4 bases, 1 base remained unmatched. The V gene's germline CDR1 is SQVTM and CDR2 ANQGSEA. Written as DNA, the CDR3 is TGCAGCGTTGGGACTAGCGTAGAGACCCAGTACTTC. It yields the protein CSVGTSVETQYF. The full variable domain, with the rest looked up from reference TRBV29-1 and TRBJ2-5, is SAVISQKPSRDICQRGTSLTIQCQVDSQVTMMFWYRQQPGQSLTLIATANQGSEATYESGFVIDKFPISRPNLTFSTLTVSNMSPEDSSIYLCSVGTSVETQYFGPGTRLLVL.

The V call is TRBV28, the J call TRBJ2-1; 13 bases map to TRBD2. CDR3 length equals 17 residues. J was trimmed by 2 bases and V by 6 bases; bases with no gene match: 7. Germline V gene data show CDR1 as MDHEN and CDR2 as SYDVKM. CDR3 nucleotides: TGTGCCAGCAGACCAGGACTAGCGGGGGAGACCTACAATGAGCAGTTCTTC. This codes for CASRPGLAGETYNEQFF.

This sequence joins TRBV5-1 and TRBJ2-1; D uncertain. The CDR3 has 13 residues. CDR1 SGHRS and CDR2 YFSETQ come from the germline V gene. V lost 4 bases, J lost 6 bases, and 11 bases lay in between. The CDR3 nucleotides are TGCGCCAGCAGCGCCAGTCCAGTCAATGAGCAGTTCTTC. Amino acids: CASSASPVNEQFF.